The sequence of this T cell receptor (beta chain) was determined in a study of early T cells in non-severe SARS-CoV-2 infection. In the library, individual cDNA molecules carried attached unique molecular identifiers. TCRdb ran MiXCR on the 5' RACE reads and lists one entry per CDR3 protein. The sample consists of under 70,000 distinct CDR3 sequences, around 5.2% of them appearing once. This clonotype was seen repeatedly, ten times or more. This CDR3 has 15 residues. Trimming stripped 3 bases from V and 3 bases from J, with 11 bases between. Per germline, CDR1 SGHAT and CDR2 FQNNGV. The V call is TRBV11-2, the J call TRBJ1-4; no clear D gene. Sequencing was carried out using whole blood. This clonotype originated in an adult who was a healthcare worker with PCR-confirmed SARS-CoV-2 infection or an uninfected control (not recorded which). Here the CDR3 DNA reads TGTGCCAGCAGCTTTTCCGGGTCTGCTAATGAAAAACTGTTTTTT. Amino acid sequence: CASSFSGSANEKLFF.